This TCR beta chain was retrieved from a study of shared clonotypes between healthy human individuals. Findings of the study overall: Memory subsets generally showed smaller estimated richness than naive subsets did. Shared clonotypes: 4.5% to 6.5% naive CD4, around 3.7% naive CD8, under 2.5% memory CD4, approximately 0.41% memory CD8. It was anticipated that sequencing depth would influence how many clonotypes donors shared.

Repertoires were generated with immunoSEQ multiplex PCR, while TCRdb's copy carries only in-frame clones and drops some. The sample lists 500,000 to 700,000 clones, about 95% occurring once. This clone was counted only a few times. Its antigen remains unknown. In the naive CD8 group, cells lacked CD45RO and were positively selected for CCR7, so terminally differentiated effector memory CD45RA+ cells were left out. Each donor was a Caucasian adult residing in Nashville, Tennessee. V was trimmed by 3 bases and J by 8 bases, leaving 11 bases between them. The CDR3 is 13 amino acids. Looked up from germline, CDR1 is MNHNS and CDR2 is SASEGT.

The sequencing sample was made of naive CD8+ T cells sorted from blood. The sequence came from a woman in her 30s in good health. The rearrangement joins TRBV6-1 to TRBJ1-5, with a possible D match to TRBD1 (6 bases). This CDR3 reads CASSDGGREPQHF. The DNA of the CDR3 is TGTGCCAGCAGTGATGGGGGCAGGGAGCCCCAGCATTTT.